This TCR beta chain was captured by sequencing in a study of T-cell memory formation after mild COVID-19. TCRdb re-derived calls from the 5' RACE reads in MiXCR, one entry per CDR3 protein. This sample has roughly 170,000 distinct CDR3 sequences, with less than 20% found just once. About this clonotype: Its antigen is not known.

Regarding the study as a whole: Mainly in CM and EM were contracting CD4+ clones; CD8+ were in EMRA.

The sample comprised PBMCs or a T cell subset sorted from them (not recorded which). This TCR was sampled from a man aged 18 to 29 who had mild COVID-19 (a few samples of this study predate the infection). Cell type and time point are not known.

The CDR3 nucleotides read TGTGCCAGCAGTTACATAATGTTGGGGGGAAAGAATGGCTACACCTTC. As protein: CASSYIMLGGKNGYTF. The chain employs TRBV6-6 and TRBJ1-2, with D possibly TRBD1 on 5 matching bases. Germline CDR1 MNHNY, CDR2 SVGAGI (reference sequence). V was trimmed by 2 bases and J by 6 bases, leaving 19 bases between them. The length of the CDR3 is 16 residues.